Shown below are 3 T cell receptor beta chains from a single sample sequenced in a study of blood T cells in healthy people across ages. Through a sample-barcoded 5' primer and a J-beta primer mix, a second PCR was run for roughly 7 to 11 cycles. TCRdb itself ran the 5' RACE reads through MiXCR, one entry per CDR3 protein. This sample carries about 690,000 distinct CDR3 sequences, 35% to 50% of them seen once, and the ten largest clones take roughly 30%. Material: blood. Receptor source: an elderly man in good health.

The J gene is TRBJ2-7, the V gene TRBV3-1, with no clear D. The CDR3 totals 13 residues. Germline V gene data show CDR1 as LGHDT and CDR2 as YNNKEL (reference sequence). Trimming pared 1 base from V and 4 bases from J, leaving 8 bases between. CDR3 sequence reads: CASSQGLDYEQYF. The CDR3 nucleotides are TGTGCCAGCAGCCAAGGCCTAGATTACGAGCAGTACTTC.

This clonotype was counted many times. The chain combines TRBV7-2 with TRBJ2-1, with TRBD2 matching over 14 bases. Germline values: CDR1 SGHTA, CDR2 FQGNSA. The V segment lost 3 bases and the J segment 9 bases; nucleotides outside the gene matches: 4. The CDR3 is 15 residues long. Here the CDR3 reads CASSLGTSGSGEQFF. Here the CDR3 DNA reads TGTGCCAGCAGCTTGGGGACTAGCGGGAGTGGTGAGCAGTTCTTC.

This clonotype was detected only once. The V gene is TRBV2, the J gene TRBJ2-2, with 9 nucleotides matching TRBD2. Germline V gives CDR1 SNHLY, CDR2 FYNNEI. Trimming took 4 bases from V and 5 from J; bases not matched to a gene: 8. The CDR3 loop spans 16 amino acids. The CDR3 nucleotides read TGTGCCAGCAGTGTGCTAGCGGGAATTGGGACCGGGGAGCTGTTTTTT. Protein product: CASSVLAGIGTGELFF.